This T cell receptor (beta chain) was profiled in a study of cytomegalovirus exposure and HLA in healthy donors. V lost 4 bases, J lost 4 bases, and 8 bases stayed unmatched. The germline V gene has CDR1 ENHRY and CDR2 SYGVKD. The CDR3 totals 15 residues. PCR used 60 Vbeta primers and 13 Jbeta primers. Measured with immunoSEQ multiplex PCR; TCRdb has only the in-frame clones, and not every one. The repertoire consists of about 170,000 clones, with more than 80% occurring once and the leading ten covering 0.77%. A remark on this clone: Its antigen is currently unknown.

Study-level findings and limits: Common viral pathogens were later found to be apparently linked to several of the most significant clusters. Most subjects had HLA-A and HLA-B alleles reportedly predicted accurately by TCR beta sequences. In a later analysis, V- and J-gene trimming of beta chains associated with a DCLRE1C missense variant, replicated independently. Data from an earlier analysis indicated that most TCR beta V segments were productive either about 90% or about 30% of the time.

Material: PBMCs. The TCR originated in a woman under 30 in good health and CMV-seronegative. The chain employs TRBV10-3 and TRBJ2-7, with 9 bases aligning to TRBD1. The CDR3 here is CAISGGTGILYEQYF. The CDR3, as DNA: TGTGCCATCAGTGGGGGGACAGGGATTCTTTACGAGCAGTACTTC.